This TCR beta chain is from a study of OX40 agonist ivuxolimab in advanced cancers. Describing the broader study: Ivuxolimab was an agonistic, fully human IgG2 monoclonal antibody directed against OX40 (CD134), a costimulatory receptor. Partial responses occurred in three dose-escalation patients, of whom one had hepatocellular carcinoma and two had cutaneous melanoma. Of the roughly 52 dose-escalation patients, hepatocellular carcinoma was present in about 20, melanoma in approximately 15, renal cell carcinoma in 9 and head and neck cancer in 9. The paper reports the monotherapy dose-escalation portion (N ≈ 50 patients) of the phase I ivuxolimab trial. A male proportion of about 79% and a mean age of about 60 years, ranging from about 23 to 90, were recorded for the dose-escalation cohort. Peripheral TCRbeta sequencing aimed to test whether ivuxolimab altered TCR sequence diversity and caused clonal T-cell expansion. Intravenous ivuxolimab was administered to patients every 2 weeks at six dose levels: 0.01, 0.1, 0.3, 1.5, 3 and 10 mg/kg. Prior anti-PD-1, anti-PD-L1 or anti-CTLA-4 therapy was permitted, and checkpoint inhibitors had been received by roughly 42% of dose-escalation patients. The paper's findings and limits, for the study overall: After ivuxolimab, CD8+ T cells had more expanded clones than CD4+ T cells on average. Low levels of normalized T-cell clonal expansion were also seen in some patients who did not respond. In the 0.1-3.0 mg/kg groups, partial responders were among the patients with the lowest normalized peripheral clonal expansion, particularly in CD8+ T cells. Which antigens the clonally expanded peripheral T cells were specific for was not determined. At doses of 0.1 to 3.0 mg/kg, clonal expansion of both CD4+ and CD8+ blood T cells was observed from baseline to week 6.

The trial excluded patients who had a history of autoimmune disease or who were on systemic immunosuppression. Peripheral blood for TCR sequencing was collected from all dose cohorts at baseline, on cycle 4 day 1, and on cycle 7 day 1. Samples were obtained from an open-label, multicenter, first-in-human phase I dose-escalation trial of ivuxolimab. Adults with locally advanced or metastatic head and neck squamous cell, hepatocellular, melanoma or renal cell carcinoma were enrolled in the trial. Before TCR sequencing, CD4+ and CD8+ T cells were separately sorted from peripheral blood. Comment on this clone: Its antigen has not been determined. Base qualities are not at hand, and no much larger clone is one base apart.

The germline V gene supplies CDR1 SNHLY and CDR2 FYNNEI. Inclusive of the bounding cysteine and phenylalanine, the CDR3 is 14 residues long. Only the CDR3 DNA stays, 42 bases, in frame from base 1. A distance of 13 bases separates the germline ends of V and J, which lose 7 bases and 2 bases respectively. Genomic DNA was extracted from sorted cells for sequencing of the TCRbeta CDR3 region. The immunoSEQ Assay was used to sequence the TCRbeta CDR3 regions. TCRdb took this table from immuneACCESS and kept in-frame rearrangements with V and J called. Such tables lack part of the clones; where checked against another copy, unresolved V genes explain under half of the gap, and the rest is unexplained. The sample table records 75,000 to 100,000 clones; about four fifths of these occur just once. The ten largest clones add up to roughly 5.2% of the sample.

Sample: CD4+ or CD8+ T cells sorted from blood, taken in a trial of the OX40 agonist ivuxolimab. The chain joins TRBV2 to TRBJ2-3; D gene: possibly TRBD2, on 7 matching bases. The receptor's source is an adult with an advanced solid tumor such as melanoma, head and neck, liver or kidney cancer. CDR3 sequence: CASIDGGHTDTQYF. The DNA is as follows: TGTGCCAGCATCGACGGGGGGCACACAGATACGCAGTATTTT.